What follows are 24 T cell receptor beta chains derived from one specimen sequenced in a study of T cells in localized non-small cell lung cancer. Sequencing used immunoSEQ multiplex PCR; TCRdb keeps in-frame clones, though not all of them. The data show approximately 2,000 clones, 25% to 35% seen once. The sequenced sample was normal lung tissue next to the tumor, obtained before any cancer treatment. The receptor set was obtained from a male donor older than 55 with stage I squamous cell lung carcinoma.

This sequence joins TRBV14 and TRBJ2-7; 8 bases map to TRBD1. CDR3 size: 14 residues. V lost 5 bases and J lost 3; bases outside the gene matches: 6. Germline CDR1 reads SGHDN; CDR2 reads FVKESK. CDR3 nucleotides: TGTGCCAGCAGCACCTGGACAGGGATCTACGAGCAGTACTTC. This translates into CASSTWTGIYEQYF.

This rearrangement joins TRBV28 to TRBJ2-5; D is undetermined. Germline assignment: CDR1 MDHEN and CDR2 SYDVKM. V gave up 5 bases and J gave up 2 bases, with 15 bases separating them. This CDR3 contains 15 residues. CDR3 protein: CASSPSSTAQETQYF. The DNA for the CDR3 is TGTGCCAGCAGTCCTTCCTCGACCGCACAAGAGACCCAGTACTTC.

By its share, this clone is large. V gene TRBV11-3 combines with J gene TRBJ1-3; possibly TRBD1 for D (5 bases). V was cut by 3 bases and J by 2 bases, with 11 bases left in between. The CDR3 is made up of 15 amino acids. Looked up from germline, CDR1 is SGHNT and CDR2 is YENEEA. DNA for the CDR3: TGTGCCAGCAGCTTTGGCAGGGACCCTGGAAACACCATATATTTT. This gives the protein CASSFGRDPGNTIYF.

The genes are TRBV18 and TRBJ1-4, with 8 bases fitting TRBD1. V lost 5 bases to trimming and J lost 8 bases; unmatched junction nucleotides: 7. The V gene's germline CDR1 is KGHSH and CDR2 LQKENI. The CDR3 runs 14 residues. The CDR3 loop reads CASSTSTGDEKLFF. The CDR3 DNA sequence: TGTGCCAGCTCAACCTCGACAGGGGACGAAAAACTGTTTTTT.

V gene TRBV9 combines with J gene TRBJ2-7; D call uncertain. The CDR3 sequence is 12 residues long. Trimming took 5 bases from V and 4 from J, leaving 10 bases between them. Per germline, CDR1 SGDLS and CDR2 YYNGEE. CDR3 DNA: TGTGCCAGCAGTTGGCGCGGTTACGAGCAGTACTTC. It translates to CASSWRGYEQYF. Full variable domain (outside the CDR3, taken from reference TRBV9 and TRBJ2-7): DSGVTQTPKHLITATGQRVTLRCSPRSGDLSVYWYQQSLDQGLQFLIQYYNGEERAKGNILERFSAQQFPDLHSELNLSSLELGDSALYFCASSWRGYEQYFGPGTRLTVT.

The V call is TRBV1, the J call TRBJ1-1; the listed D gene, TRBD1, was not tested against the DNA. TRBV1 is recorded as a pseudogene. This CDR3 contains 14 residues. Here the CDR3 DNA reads TGCGCCAGCAGCCATCCTACAGGGGCCACTGAAGCTTTCTTT. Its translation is CASSHPTGATEAFF.

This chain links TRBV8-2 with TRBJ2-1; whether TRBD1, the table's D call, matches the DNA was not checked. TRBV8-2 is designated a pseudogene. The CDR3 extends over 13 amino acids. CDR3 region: CASSSTVAGEQFF. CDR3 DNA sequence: TGTGCCAGCAGTTCGACAGTAGCTGGTGAGCAGTTCTTC.

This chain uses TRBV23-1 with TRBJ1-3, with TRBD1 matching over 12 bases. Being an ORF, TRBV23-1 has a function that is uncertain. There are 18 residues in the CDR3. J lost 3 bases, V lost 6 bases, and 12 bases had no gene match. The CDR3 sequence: CASSSGTGGAMSGNTIYF. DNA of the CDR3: TGCGCCAGCAGCTCCGGGACAGGGGGCGCGATGAGTGGAAACACCATATATTTT.

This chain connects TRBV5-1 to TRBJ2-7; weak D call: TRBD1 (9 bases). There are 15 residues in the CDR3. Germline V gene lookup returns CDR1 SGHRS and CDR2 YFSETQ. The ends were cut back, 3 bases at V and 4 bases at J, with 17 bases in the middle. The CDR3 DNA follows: TGCGCCAGCAGCTCGGGGGGGACAGGGCGGTACGAGCAGTACTTC. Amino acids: CASSSGGTGRYEQYF.

For the CDR3, the DNA is TGTGCCAGCAGTTTACGACAGGGAGGTCAGCCCCAGCATTTT. This sequence encodes CASSLRQGGQPQHF. This sequence joins TRBV28 and TRBJ1-5; 7 positions agree with TRBD1. J lost 6 bases, V lost 2 bases, and 4 bases had no gene match. The CDR3 is 14 amino acids. From germline, CDR1 is MDHEN and CDR2 SYDVKM.

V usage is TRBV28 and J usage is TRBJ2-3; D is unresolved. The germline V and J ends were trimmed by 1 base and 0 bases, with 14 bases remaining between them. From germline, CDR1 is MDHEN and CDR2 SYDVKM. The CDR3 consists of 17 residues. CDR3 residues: CASSLSIVSSSTDTQYF. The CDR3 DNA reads TGTGCCAGCAGTTTATCGATTGTGAGTTCTAGCACAGATACGCAGTATTTT.

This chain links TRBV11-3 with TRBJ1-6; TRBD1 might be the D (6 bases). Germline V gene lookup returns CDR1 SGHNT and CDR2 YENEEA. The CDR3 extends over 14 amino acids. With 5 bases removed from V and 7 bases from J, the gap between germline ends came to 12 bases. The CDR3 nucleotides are TGTGCCAGCAGCCCCGGGAGGGGGAATTCACCCCTCCACTTT. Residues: CASSPGRGNSPLHF.

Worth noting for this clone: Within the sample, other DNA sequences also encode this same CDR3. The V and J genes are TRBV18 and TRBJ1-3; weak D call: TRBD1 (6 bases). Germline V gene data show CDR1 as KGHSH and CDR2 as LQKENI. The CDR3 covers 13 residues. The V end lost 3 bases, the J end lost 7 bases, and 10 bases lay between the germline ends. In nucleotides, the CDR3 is TGTGCCAGCTCACCCCCAGGGGAGAACACCATATATTTT. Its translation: CASSPPGENTIYF.

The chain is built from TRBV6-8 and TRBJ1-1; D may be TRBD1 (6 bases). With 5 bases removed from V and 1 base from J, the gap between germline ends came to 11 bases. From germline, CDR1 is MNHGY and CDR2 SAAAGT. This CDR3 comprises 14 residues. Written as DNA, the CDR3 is TGTGCCAGCAGTGGGGGGGGGCGGAACACTGAAGCTTTCTTT. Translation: CASSGGGRNTEAFF.

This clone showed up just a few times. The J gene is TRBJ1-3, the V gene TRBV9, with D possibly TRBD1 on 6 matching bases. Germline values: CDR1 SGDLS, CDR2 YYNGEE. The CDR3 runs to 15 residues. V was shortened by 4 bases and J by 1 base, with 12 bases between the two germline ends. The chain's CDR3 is CASSTGQISGNTIYF. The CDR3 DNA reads TGTGCCAGCAGCACGGGACAAATATCTGGAAACACCATATATTTT. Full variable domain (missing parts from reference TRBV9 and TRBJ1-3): DSGVTQTPKHLITATGQRVTLRCSPRSGDLSVYWYQQSLDQGLQFLIQYYNGEERAKGNILERFSAQQFPDLHSELNLSSLELGDSALYFCASSTGQISGNTIYFGEGSWLTVV.

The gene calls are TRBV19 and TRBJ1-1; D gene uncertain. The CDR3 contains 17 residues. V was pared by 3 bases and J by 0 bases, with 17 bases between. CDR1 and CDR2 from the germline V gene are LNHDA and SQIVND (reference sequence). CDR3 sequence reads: CASSISGARVMNTEAFF. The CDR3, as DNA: TGTGCCAGTAGTATTAGCGGCGCAAGGGTTATGAACACTGAAGCTTTCTTT.

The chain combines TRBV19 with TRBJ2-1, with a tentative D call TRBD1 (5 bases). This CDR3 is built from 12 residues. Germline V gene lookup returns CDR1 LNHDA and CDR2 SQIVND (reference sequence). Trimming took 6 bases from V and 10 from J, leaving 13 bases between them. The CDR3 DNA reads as TGTGCCAGTAGAGGTAGGGGTGAGGAGCAGTTCTTC. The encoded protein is CASRGRGEEQFF.

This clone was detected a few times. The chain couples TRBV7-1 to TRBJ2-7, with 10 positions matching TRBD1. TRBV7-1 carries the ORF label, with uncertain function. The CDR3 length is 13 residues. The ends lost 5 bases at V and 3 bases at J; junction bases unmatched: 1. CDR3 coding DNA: TGTGCCAGCAGCCGGACAGGGGGCTACGAGCAGTACTTC. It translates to CASSRTGGYEQYF.

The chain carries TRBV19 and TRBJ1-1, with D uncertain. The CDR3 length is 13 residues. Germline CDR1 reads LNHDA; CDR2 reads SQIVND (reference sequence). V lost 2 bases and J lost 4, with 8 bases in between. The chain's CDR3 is CASSITWATEAFF. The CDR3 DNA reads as TGTGCCAGTAGTATAACATGGGCCACTGAAGCTTTCTTT. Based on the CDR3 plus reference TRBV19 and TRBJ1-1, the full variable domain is DGGITQSPKYLFRKEGQNVTLSCEQNLNHDAMYWYRQDPGQGLRLIYYSQIVNDFQKGDIAEGYSVSREKKESFPLTVTSAQKNPTAFYLCASSITWATEAFFGQGTRLTVV.

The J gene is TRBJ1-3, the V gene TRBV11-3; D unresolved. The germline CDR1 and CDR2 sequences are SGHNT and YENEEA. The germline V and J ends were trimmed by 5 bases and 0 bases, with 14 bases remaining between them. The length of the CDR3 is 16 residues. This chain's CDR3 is CASSQFGLSSGNTIYF. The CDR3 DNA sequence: TGTGCCAGCAGCCAGTTCGGGCTTAGCTCTGGAAACACCATATATTTT.

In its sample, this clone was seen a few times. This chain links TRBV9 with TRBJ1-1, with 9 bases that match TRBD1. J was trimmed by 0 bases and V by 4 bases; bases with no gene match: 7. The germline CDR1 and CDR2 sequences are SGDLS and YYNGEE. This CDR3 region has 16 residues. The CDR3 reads CASSRTGVFMNTEAFF. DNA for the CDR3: TGTGCCAGCAGCCGGACAGGGGTTTTCATGAACACTGAAGCTTTCTTT.

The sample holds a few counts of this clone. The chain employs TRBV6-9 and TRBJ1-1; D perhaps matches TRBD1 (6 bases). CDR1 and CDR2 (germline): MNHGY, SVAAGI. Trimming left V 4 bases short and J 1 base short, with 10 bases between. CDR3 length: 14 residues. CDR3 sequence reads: CASSWDTSNTEAFF. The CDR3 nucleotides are TGTGCCAGCAGTTGGGACACCTCGAACACTGAAGCTTTCTTT.

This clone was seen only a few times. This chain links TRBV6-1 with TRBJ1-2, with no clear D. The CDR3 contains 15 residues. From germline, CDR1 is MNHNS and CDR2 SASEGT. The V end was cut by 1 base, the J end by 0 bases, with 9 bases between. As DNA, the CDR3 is TGTGCCAGCAGTGAAGAGGGAGGGACTAACTATGGCTACACCTTC. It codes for CASSEEGGTNYGYTF.

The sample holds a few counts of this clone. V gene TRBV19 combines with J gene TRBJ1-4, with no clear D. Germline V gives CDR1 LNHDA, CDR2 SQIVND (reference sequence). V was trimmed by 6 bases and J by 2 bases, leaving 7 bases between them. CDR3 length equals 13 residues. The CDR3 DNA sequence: TGTGCCAGTAGCGGCACGACTAATGAAAAACTGTTTTTT. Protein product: CASSGTTNEKLFF.